The 27 T cell receptor beta chains reported below all come from one sample, sequenced in a study of STAT5B mutations in CD4+ large granular lymphocyte leukemia (dated by TCRdb to between 2021 and 2024). Library construction relied on the immunoSEQ multiplex PCR assay. The table comes from immuneACCESS by way of TCRdb, which keeps in-frame sequences with V and J called. Part of the clones is missing from these tables; in studies checked, under half for an unresolved V gene and the rest for unknown reasons. The sample contains tens of thousands of clones, roughly 78% of them found a single time. Less than 0.85% of the sample is taken by the ten largest. Sequencing was done on a sample of CD4+ T cells from blood buffy coats. These receptors originate from a human donor in good health.

The J gene is TRBJ2-1, the V gene TRBV7-9; possibly TRBD1 for D (6 bases). CDR1 and CDR2 from the germline V gene are SEHNR and FQNEAQ (reference sequence). This CDR3 comprises 19 residues. V was pared by 2 bases and J by 0 bases, with 20 bases between. This CDR3 reads CASSLISLSGALSYNEQFF. CDR3 sequence (DNA): TGTGCCAGCAGCTTAATTTCTCTCTCAGGGGCTCTCTCCTACAATGAGCAGTTCTTC.

The genes are TRBV19 and TRBJ2-3, with TRBD1 matching over 7 bases. J was trimmed by 11 bases and V by 5 bases; bases with no gene match: 13. Germline CDR1 and CDR2: LNHDA and SQIVND (reference sequence). The CDR3 spans 14 residues. CDR3: CASSWETGVRVQYF. Written as DNA, the CDR3 is TGTGCCAGTAGTTGGGAAACAGGGGTTCGGGTGCAGTATTTT.

V and J are TRBV5-3 and TRBJ1-5; 7 nucleotides line up with TRBD1. TRBV5-3 is labeled an ORF, and its function is uncertain. With V trimmed by 0 bases and J by 0 bases, 18 bases remained unmatched. The CDR3 is 21 amino acids. DNA for the CDR3: TGTGCCAGAAGCTTGGCTGCTTTTATCAGGGGGTCATATGGTAGCAATCAGCCCCAGCATTTT. Encoded protein: CARSLAAFIRGSYGSNQPQHF.

The rearrangement joins TRBV6-6 to TRBJ2-7; tentative D call: TRBD1 (5 bases). The CDR3 has 14 residues. Germline V gene lookup returns CDR1 MNHNY and CDR2 SVGAGI (reference sequence). Trimming took 2 bases from V and 0 from J, leaving 8 bases between them. The CDR3 is CASSYTGSSYEQYF. CDR3 nucleotides: TGTGCCAGCAGTTACACAGGTAGCTCCTACGAGCAGTACTTC.

This clone was detected once. The chain employs TRBV28 and TRBJ2-7; no definite D call. Per germline, CDR1 MDHEN and CDR2 SYDVKM. Trimming pared 4 bases from V and 1 base from J, leaving 5 bases between. The length of the CDR3 is 12 residues. CDR3 nucleotides: TGTGCCAGCAGTTCGGTTTCCTACGAGCAGTACTTC. Translating it yields CASSSVSYEQYF.

The genes are TRBV5-6 and TRBJ2-3; D possibly corresponds to TRBD1 (6 bases). Looked up from germline, CDR1 is SGHDT and CDR2 is YYEEEE. This CDR3 comprises 15 residues. V was clipped by 4 bases and J by 1 base, with 13 bases between them. CDR3 protein: CASSSYDRRTDTQYF. The DNA for the CDR3 is TGTGCCAGCAGCAGCTATGACAGGCGCACAGATACGCAGTATTTT.

The rearrangement uses TRBV19 and TRBJ1-3, with no clear D. The CDR3 spans 16 residues. The V end lost 7 bases, the J end lost 0 bases, and 16 bases lay between the germline ends. Germline V gene sequence: CDR1 LNHDA, CDR2 SQIVND (reference sequence). CDR3 sequence (DNA): TGTGCCAGTATGAAACTACCCCGGAGCTCTGGAAACACCATATATTTT. This sequence encodes CASMKLPRSSGNTIYF.

This clone was picked up one time. Written as DNA, the CDR3 is TGTGCCAGCAGCCTAAGGCAGACAGGGGTGGTCGGTGGCTACACCTTC. Amino acids: CASSLRQTGVVGGYTF. The gene calls are TRBV9 and TRBJ1-2; TRBD1 matches at 8 bases. V shed 4 bases, J shed 7 bases, and the junction held 15 bases outside the gene matches. Germline CDR1 reads SGDLS; CDR2 reads YYNGEE. The CDR3 loop spans 16 amino acids. Filled out from reference TRBV9 and TRBJ1-2, the complete variable domain reads DSGVTQTPKHLITATGQRVTLRCSPRSGDLSVYWYQQSLDQGLQFLIQYYNGEERAKGNILERFSAQQFPDLHSELNLSSLELGDSALYFCASSLRQTGVVGGYTFGSGTRLTVV.

V usage is TRBV9 and J usage is TRBJ2-1; no reliable D call. CDR1 is SGDLS and CDR2 is YYNGEE in the germline V gene. The V gene lost 0 bases and the J gene lost 8 bases, with 12 bases spanning the gap. The CDR3 extends over 14 amino acids. CDR3 sequence reads: CASSVAWFSDEQFF. In DNA form, the CDR3 reads TGTGCCAGCAGCGTAGCATGGTTTAGTGATGAGCAGTTCTTC.

The rearrangement uses TRBV9 and TRBJ2-3; 11 bases match TRBD2. Trimming removed 4 bases from V and 0 bases from J; junction bases left unmatched: 4. The germline V gene encodes CDR1 SGDLS and CDR2 YYNGEE. The CDR3 loop spans 16 amino acids. CDR3 sequence (DNA): TGTGCCAGCAGCCCCGTAGCGGGGGGGAGCACAGATACGCAGTATTTT. Translation gives CASSPVAGGSTDTQYF.

CDR3: CASSQGTVNSPLHF. CDR3 coding DNA: TGCGCCAGCAGCCAAGGGACAGTTAATTCACCCCTCCACTTT. V gene TRBV4-3 combines with J gene TRBJ1-6, with D tentatively TRBD1 (6 bases). The CDR3 contains 14 residues. V lost 1 base and J 6 bases, leaving 7 bases between the germline ends. Germline CDR1 reads LGHNA; CDR2 reads YSLEER.

The CDR3 loop reads CASSGLRPGNTIYF. The CDR3 nucleotides are TGTGCCAGCAGCGGACTGAGGCCTGGAAACACCATATATTTT. The chain has TRBV28 and TRBJ1-3, with no clear D. Germline-derived CDR1 and CDR2 are MDHEN and SYDVKM. CDR3 length equals 14 residues. Trimming took off 6 bases at V and 2 bases at J, with 11 bases between the two ends.

The CDR3 DNA is TGTGCCATCACCGGGGACAGACTCTATGGCTACACCTTC. It codes for CAITGDRLYGYTF. The rearrangement links TRBV10-3 to TRBJ1-2; TRBD1 matches 7 bases. In germline, CDR1 is ENHRY, CDR2 SYGVKD. J lost 4 bases, V lost 7 bases, and 6 bases had no gene match. The CDR3 covers 13 residues.

The sample holds one count of this clone. The chain is built from TRBV6-6 and TRBJ1-2, with D possibly TRBD1 on 6 matching bases. Germline CDR1 is MNHNY and CDR2 is SVGAGI (reference sequence). V lost 0 bases, J lost 8 bases, and 13 bases lay in between. The CDR3 consists of 14 residues. DNA of the CDR3: TGTGCCAGCAGTTACTCTGGGGGGCTCGGAGGCTACACCTTC. It specifies CASSYSGGLGGYTF.

This chain uses TRBV18 with TRBJ2-7; D not resolved. V gave up 3 bases and J gave up 0 bases, with 9 bases separating them. The CDR3 sequence is 14 residues long. Germline loops: CDR1 KGHSH, CDR2 LQKENI. The CDR3 loop is CASSPRSSSYEQYF. In DNA form, the CDR3 reads TGTGCCAGCTCACCCAGATCGAGCTCCTACGAGCAGTACTTC.

Only a few counts were recorded for this clone. CDR3 nucleotides: TGTGCCAGCAGTGAACATAGGAACACTGAAGCTTTCTTT. It specifies CASSEHRNTEAFF. This chain connects TRBV6-1 to TRBJ1-1; D not resolved. The CDR3 loop spans 13 amino acids. V dropped 2 bases and J dropped 1 base, with 5 bases sitting between them. Germline loops: CDR1 MNHNS, CDR2 SASEGT.

A few counts support this clone. J is TRBJ1-1 and V is TRBV5-1; D is undetermined. V gave up 4 bases and J gave up 4 bases, with 11 bases separating them. The germline CDR1 and CDR2 sequences are SGHRS and YFSETQ. This CDR3 has 13 amino acids. The CDR3 nucleotides read TGCGCCAGCAGCCGAGACTGGGGCACTGAAGCTTTCTTT. It codes for CASSRDWGTEAFF.

V usage is TRBV7-2 and J usage is TRBJ2-1; 10 bases align to TRBD2. Germline-derived CDR1 and CDR2 are SGHTA and FQGNSA. V gave up 3 bases and J gave up 8 bases; unmatched junction bases: 10. The CDR3 length is 16 residues. CDR3 amino acids: CASSFASGGASYEQFF. For the CDR3, the DNA is TGTGCCAGCAGCTTTGCGAGCGGGGGGGCTAGCTATGAGCAGTTCTTC.

V is TRBV15 and J is TRBJ1-6; D perhaps matches TRBD1 (6 bases). Trimming cost V 0 bases and J 0 bases, with 12 bases left between them. The germline V gene has CDR1 LNHNV and CDR2 YYDKDF (reference sequence). This CDR3 has 18 amino acids. The CDR3 sequence: CATSREGGAASYNSPLHF. CDR3 bases: TGTGCCACCAGCAGAGAGGGGGGGGCTGCCTCCTATAATTCACCCCTCCACTTT.

The V and J genes are TRBV11-2 and TRBJ1-5; D gene ambiguous. The CDR3 loop spans 17 amino acids. Germline-derived CDR1 and CDR2 are SGHAT and FQNNGV. The V end was cut by 4 bases, the J end by 0 bases, with 16 bases between. CDR3 residues: CASSSPRGFNSNQPQHF. The CDR3 region has the DNA TGTGCCAGCAGCTCGCCCCGAGGCTTCAATAGCAATCAGCCCCAGCATTTT. Combining the CDR3 with reference TRBV11-2 and TRBJ1-5 gives the whole variable domain EAGVAQSPRYKIIEKRQSVAFWCNPISGHATLYWYQQILGQGPKLLIQFQNNGVVDDSQLPKDRFSAERLKGVDSTLKIQPAKLEDSAVYLCASSSPRGFNSNQPQHFGDGTRLSIL.

Note on this clone: This specimen includes other DNA sequences encoding the same CDR3. CDR3: CASSPPGGQGAEAFF. CDR3 nucleotide sequence: TGTGCCAGCTCACCACCGGGGGGACAGGGGGCCGAAGCTTTCTTT. The chain combines TRBV18 with TRBJ1-1; 12 nucleotides agree with TRBD1. Germline-derived CDR1 and CDR2 are KGHSH and LQKENI. CDR3 size: 15 residues. The V gene end was trimmed by 0 bases and the J gene end by 8 bases; junction bases not matched to a gene: 4. The whole variable domain, remainder taken from reference TRBV18 and TRBJ1-1, is NAGVMQNPRHLVRRRGQEARLRCSPMKGHSHVYWYRQLPEEGLKFMVYLQKENIIDESGMPKERFSAEFPKEGPSILRIQQVVRGDSAAYFCASSPPGGQGAEAFFGQGTRLTVV.

The rearrangement uses TRBV4-2 and TRBJ2-2; no clear D. Germline values: CDR1 LGHNA, CDR2 YNFKEQ. The CDR3 loop spans 14 amino acids. The ends were cut back, 4 bases at V and 3 bases at J, with 9 bases in the middle. This chain's CDR3 is CASSPGHHTGELFF. DNA of the CDR3: TGTGCCAGCAGCCCCGGGCACCACACCGGGGAGCTGTTTTTT.

The chain combines TRBV7-9 with TRBJ1-2, with 9 bases that match TRBD1. The CDR3 runs 15 residues. The ends lost 5 bases at V and 0 bases at J; junction bases unmatched: 4. CDR1 and CDR2 (germline): SEHNR, FQNEAQ (reference sequence). As DNA, the CDR3 is TGTGCCAGCAGCAACAGGGGGCGAGCTAACTATGGCTACACCTTC. This codes for CASSNRGRANYGYTF.

The rearrangement joins TRBV5-8 to TRBJ2-2; possibly TRBD1 for D (6 bases). The CDR3 extends over 14 amino acids. Trimming took off 4 bases at V and 1 base at J, with 8 bases between the two ends. Germline V CDR1 and CDR2: SGHTS, YDEGEE. DNA of the CDR3: TGTGCCAGCAGCGGGGACAAGAACACCGGGGAGCTGTTTTTT. The encoded protein is CASSGDKNTGELFF.

V and J are TRBV11-2 and TRBJ1-3; D ambiguous. The length of the CDR3 is 11 residues. Germline V gene data show CDR1 as SGHAT and CDR2 as FQNNGV. V was cut by 2 bases and J by 5 bases, with 1 base left in between. The CDR3 coding sequence is TGTGCCAGCAGCTTACGAAACACCATATATTTT. It translates to CASSLRNTIYF.

This chain connects TRBV6-5 to TRBJ2-6; the match to TRBD1 covers 7 bases. Germline CDR1 and CDR2: MNHEY and SVGAGI. The CDR3 sequence is 15 residues long. With 6 bases clipped from V and 0 bases from J, the junction kept 2 bases outside the gene matches. The CDR3 coding sequence is TGTGCCAGCAGCCCAGGGGGCTCTGGGGCCAACGTCCTGACTTTC. It encodes CASSPGGSGANVLTF.

The DNA for the CDR3 is TGTGCCAGCAGCTTAGGGCTCCAGAGGGCCAAAAACATTCAGTACTTC. Protein sequence: CASSLGLQRAKNIQYF. The chain carries TRBV7-8 and TRBJ2-4, with no clear D. The CDR3 covers 16 residues. The germline gives CDR1 SGHVS, CDR2 FQNEAQ. V shed 1 base and J shed 1 base, with 11 bases lying between them.